The source of this TCR beta chain is a study of T cells after yellow fever vaccination. Notes on this clonotype: Antigen unknown.

Study results and caveats: The secondary T-cell response peaked on day 5, not day 15, but was weaker.

The V gene's germline CDR1 is DFQATT and CDR2 SNEGSKA (reference sequence). The CDR3 spans 14 residues. Trimming cost V 6 bases and J 1 base, with 15 bases left between them. The study made its TCR cDNA through 5'RACE template switching. That step introduced a universal primer site along with UMIs. From the 5' RACE reads, TCRdb called clonotypes with MiXCR, one entry per CDR3 protein. Of 450,000 to 550,000 distinct CDR3 sequences listed, roughly 21% were seen once; the top ten hold roughly an eighth. This chain joins TRBV20-1 and TRBJ2-5; D is undetermined. Specimen: PBMCs, collected 15 days after the yellow fever booster vaccination. This clonotype was obtained from a man aged 30 to 39 who received the YFV17D yellow fever vaccine. The DNA for the CDR3 is TGCAGTGCACATGTCCTGGATGGCCAAGAGACCCAGTACTTC. Residues: CSAHVLDGQETQYF.